This T cell receptor beta chain derives from a study of vaccination effects on CD4 cells after COVID-19 (dated by TCRdb to 2022 to 2024). About the investigation overall: Across the study, the median time from the second dose to post-vaccine sampling was 72 days (range 14 to 241). SARS-CoV-2 spike-specific CD4+ TCR repertoires were compared before and after mRNA vaccination in COVID-19 convalescent patients and in infection-naive vaccine recipients. A total of nine to ten COVID-19 convalescent patients and a handful of SARS-CoV-2-naive healthy vaccine recipients were included in the full study. Cultures from other donors in the study were sequenced using the Oncomine TCR Beta short-read assay on an Illumina iSeq 100.

Broad study findings and their caveats: Limitations of the study were the small number of convalescent patients and the absence of early post-infection timepoints. Among healthy vaccine recipients, nearly all vaccine-induced clones were SARS-CoV-2 mono-reactive, and only 1 of 255 was cross-reactive with common cold coronaviruses. Clones induced by infection and clones induced by vaccination both contracted markedly at late timepoints after vaccination, which fits with T cell responses waning over time.

With respect to this clone: What this receptor recognizes is not known. The input lacks base qualities; no much larger clone sits a single base away.

The library came from the immunoSEQ multiplex PCR assay. TCR beta CDR3 sequencing was performed on DNA from the cultured, isolated CD4+ T cells. The paper's data handling went like this. Non-productive TCR sequences were removed, reads were trimmed to the CDR3 region, and CDR3s of at least 7 amino acids were retained. Antigen-specific clonotypes were identified with the MANAFEST web app by comparing expansion in peptide wells against reference cultures. To count as positive, a clone had to show expansion at FDR<0.05 compared with the reference and with all other wells, an odds ratio above 5, and a frequency above 0.1% in two replicate wells. Clonotypes significantly expanded in SARS-CoV-2 spike wells and in at least one common cold coronavirus spike condition were defined as cross-reactive. Levenshtein distance calculated with the stringdist R package was used to assess CDR3 similarity, and unrooted trees were constructed with ape in R 3.6.1. Imported from immuneACCESS, the table was reduced by TCRdb to in-frame sequences with V and J called. These copies leave out some clones; in studies compared against another copy, an unresolved V gene accounts for under half, and the cause of the remainder is not known. V, J and clone size reflect that table, while D and trimming were determined from the DNA. The sample data list more than 40,000 clones, and 74% of these were observed just once. Of the sample, around 16% falls within the top ten clones.

To identify antigen-specific CD4+ T cell clonotypes by their expansion, the ViraFEST assay first stimulated PBMC with viral peptide pools and then applied TCR sequencing. After roughly 11 days of culture, CD4+ T cells were isolated with the EasySep CD4+ T cell isolation kit. Each participant received two doses of an mRNA SARS-CoV-2 vaccine, either BNT162b2 or mRNA-1273. Negative nucleocapsid antibody results before and after vaccination confirmed that the healthy vaccine recipients had no prior SARS-CoV-2 infection. Each well held roughly 2.2 million PBMC cultured in IMDM containing roughly 5.1% human AB serum, 10 IU/ml IL-2 and gentamicin, along with 8 to 10 ug/ml peptides. Half of the culture medium was replaced with fresh IL-2-containing medium on days 3 and 7. Unless otherwise noted, each peptide stimulation condition was cultured in triplicate wells. PBMC were separated from whole blood using Ficoll-Paque Plus gradient centrifugation and were then either cryopreserved at -140C or used fresh. The overlapping peptide pools covered the spike proteins of SARS-CoV-2 and of the common cold coronaviruses HCoV-NL63, HCoV-OC43 and HCoV-229E. Genomic DNA was extracted from cultured CD4+ T cells with the QIAamp micro DNA kit.

The source is a human donor who received a COVID-19 vaccine. Sequencing was performed on CD4+ T cells from PBMCs cultured with HCoV-OC43 spike peptides, taken after COVID-19 vaccination. This specimen's cell subset or site label, interpreted: HCoV-OC43 spike overlapping peptide pool stimulation.

CDR3 loop: CSASRSGGKSSYNEQFF. The nucleotide sequence is given as TGCAGTGCTAGTCGCAGTGGCGGGAAAAGCTCCTACAATGAGCAGTTCTTC. The sequence is built from TRBV20-1 and TRBJ2-1; the best D guess is TRBD2, with 6 bases matching. The CDR3 runs 17 residues from the cysteine to the phenylalanine. Only CDR3 DNA is held: 51 bases, read in frame from base 1. Trimming removed 3 bases from V and 0 bases from J, leaving 18 bases between the germline ends. Per the germline V gene (reference sequence), DFQATT is the CDR1 and SNEGSKA is the CDR2.